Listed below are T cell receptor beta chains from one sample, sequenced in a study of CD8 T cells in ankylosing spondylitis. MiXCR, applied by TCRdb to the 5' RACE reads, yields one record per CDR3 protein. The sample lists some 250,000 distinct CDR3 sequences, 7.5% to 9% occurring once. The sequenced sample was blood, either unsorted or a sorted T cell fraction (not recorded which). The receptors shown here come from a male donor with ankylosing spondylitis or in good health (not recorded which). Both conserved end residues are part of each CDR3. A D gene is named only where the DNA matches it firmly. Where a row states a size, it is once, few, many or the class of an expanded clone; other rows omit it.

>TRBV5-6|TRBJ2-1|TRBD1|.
TGTGCCAGCAGCTTGACCGGGACAGGGAGCCATGAGCAGTTCTTC
CASSLTGTGSHEQFF
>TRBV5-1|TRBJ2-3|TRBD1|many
TGCGCCAGCAGCTTAACAGGGGGCTGGGATACGCAGTATTTT
CASSLTGGWDTQYF
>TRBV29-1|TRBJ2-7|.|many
TGCAGCGTTGAAGCGGGAGACTACGAGCAGTACTTC
CSVEAGDYEQYF
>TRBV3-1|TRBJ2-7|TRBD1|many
TGTGCCAGCAGTCAATATGGGACAGGGACCTACGAGCAGTACTTC
CASSQYGTGTYEQYF
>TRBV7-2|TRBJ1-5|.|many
TGTGCCAGCAGCCCCCCGGGGGCATTAGGGCAGCCCCAGCATTTT
CASSPPGALGQPQHF
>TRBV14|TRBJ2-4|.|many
TGTGCCAGCAATAAGGGGGATGAAAACATTCAGTACTTC
CASNKGDENIQYF
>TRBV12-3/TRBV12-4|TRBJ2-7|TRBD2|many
TGTGCCAGCAGTTTCGGGGGGTTCTCCTACGAGCAGTACTTC
CASSFGGFSYEQYF
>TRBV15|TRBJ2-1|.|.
TGTGCCACCAGCAGAGATCGCGGCAGGGGCGGAGATGAGCAGTTCTTC
CATSRDRGRGGDEQFF
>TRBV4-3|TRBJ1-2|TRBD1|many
TGCGCCAGCAGCCTTTCCAGGGGGACTTATGGCTACACCTTC
CASSLSRGTYGYTF
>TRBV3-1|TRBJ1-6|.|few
TGTGCCAGCAGCCCAGGCTCACCCCTCCACTTT
CASSPGSPLHF
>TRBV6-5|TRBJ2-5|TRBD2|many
TGTGCCAGCAGTTCCCTAGGTAGCGGGGGGAAAGAGACCCAGTACTTC
CASSSLGSGGKETQYF
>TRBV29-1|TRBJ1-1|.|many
TGCAGCGTTGAGGTACCTCCGCCGAACACTGAAGCTTTCTTT
CSVEVPPPNTEAFF
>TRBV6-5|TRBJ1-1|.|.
TGTGCCAGCAGTTACTCGATCGGGGTCGTCTCTGAAGCTTTCTTT
CASSYSIGVVSEAFF
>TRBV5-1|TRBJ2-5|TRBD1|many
TGCGCCAGCAGCTTGTTTGGGACAGGGCGCCAGGAGACCCAGTACTTC
CASSLFGTGRQETQYF
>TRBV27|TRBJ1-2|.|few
TGTGCCAGCAGCAGGGACGGGAGGGACTATGGCTACACCTTC
CASSRDGRDYGYTF
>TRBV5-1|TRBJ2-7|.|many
TGCGCCAGCAGCTTGACAGGGAGTCCCTACGAGCAGTACTTC
CASSLTGSPYEQYF
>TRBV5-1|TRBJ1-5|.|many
TGCGCCAGCAGCCCGGAGAGCAATCAGCCCCAGCATTTT
CASSPESNQPQHF
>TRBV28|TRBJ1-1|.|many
TGTGCCAGCAGTTTCGGTTTGGTTGGGGCAGGCGGAGTGGGCACTGAAGCTTTCTTT
CASSFGLVGAGGVGTEAFF
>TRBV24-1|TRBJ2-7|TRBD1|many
TGTGCCACCAGTGAGCACCGGGACAGAACCTACGAGCAGTACTTC
CATSEHRDRTYEQYF
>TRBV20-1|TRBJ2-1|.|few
TGCAGTGCTCCCCCGGTAGGGGGGGCTGGCAATGAGCAGTTCTTC
CSAPPVGGAGNEQFF
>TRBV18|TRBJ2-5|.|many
TGTGCCAGCACGCTGAATGACGGGGTACAAGAGACCCAGTACTTC
CASTLNDGVQETQYF
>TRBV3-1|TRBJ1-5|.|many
TGTGCCAGCAGCCCCGCGCCTTTTAATCAGCCCCAGCATTTT
CASSPAPFNQPQHF
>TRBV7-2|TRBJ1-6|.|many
TGTGCCAGCAGCCCACGGGCCGACTATAATTCACCCCTCCACTTT
CASSPRADYNSPLHF
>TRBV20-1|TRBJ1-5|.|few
TGCAGTGCTAGAGACAATCGGGGGGGACAGCCCCAGCATTTT
CSARDNRGGQPQHF
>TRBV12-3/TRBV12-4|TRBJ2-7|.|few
TGTGCCAGCAGTTTTCCAGCAGGCCACCCCCAGTACGAGCAGTACTTC
CASSFPAGHPQYEQYF
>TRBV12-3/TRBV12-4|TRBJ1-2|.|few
TGTGCCAGCAGTTTAGGTAACAGGGCTAACTATGGCTACACCTTC
CASSLGNRANYGYTF
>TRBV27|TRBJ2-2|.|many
TGTGCCAGCAGTTTTGCAGGGGTCACCGGGGAGCTGTTTTTT
CASSFAGVTGELFF
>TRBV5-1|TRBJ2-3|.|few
TGCGCCAGCAGCTTGTCAGGGACGCCTTTAGATACGCAGTATTTT
CASSLSGTPLDTQYF
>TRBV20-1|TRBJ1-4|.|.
TGCAGTGCCGATAGACTGGGAAAACTGTTTTTT
CSADRLGKLFF
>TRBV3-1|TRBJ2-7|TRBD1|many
TGTGCCAGCAGCCAGTCCCGGGACAGAGGCTACGAGCAGTACTTC
CASSQSRDRGYEQYF
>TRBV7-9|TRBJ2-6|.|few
TGTGCCAGCAGCTCCCCCCAGGGAGAGGAGTGGGCCAACGTCCTGACTTTC
CASSSPQGEEWANVLTF
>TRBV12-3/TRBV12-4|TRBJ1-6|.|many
TGTGCCAGCAGTCCCGCTTGGGCAGGTCCCCTCCACTTT
CASSPAWAGPLHF
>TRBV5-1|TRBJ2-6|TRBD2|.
TGCGCCAGCAGCCCGGGGGGGACGGCAGGCTCTGGGGCCAACGTCCTGACTTTC
CASSPGGTAGSGANVLTF
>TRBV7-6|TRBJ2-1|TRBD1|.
TGTGCCAGCAGCTTACGAACGGGACAGGGGGGGTATGAGCAGTTCTTC
CASSLRTGQGGYEQFF
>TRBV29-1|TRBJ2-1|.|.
TGCAGCGTTGAAGATCAAAAGGGCTCCTACAATGAGCAGTTCTTC
CSVEDQKGSYNEQFF
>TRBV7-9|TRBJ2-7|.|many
TGTGCCAGCACCCCTGAGGGTAAGAGCGAGCAGTACTTC
CASTPEGKSEQYF
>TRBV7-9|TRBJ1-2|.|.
TGTGCCAGCGGGGCAGGGAACTATGGCTACACCTTC
CASGAGNYGYTF
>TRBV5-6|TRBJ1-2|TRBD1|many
TGTGCCAGCAGCGTTCAGCCCGGGACAGCCAACTATGGCTACACCTTC
CASSVQPGTANYGYTF
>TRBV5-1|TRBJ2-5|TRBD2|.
TGCGCCAGCAGTAGTAGCGGGGGCCCACTAAGAAAAGAGACCCAGTACTTC
CASSSSGGPLRKETQYF
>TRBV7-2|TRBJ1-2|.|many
TGTGCCAGCAGCTCCAGACGACATACTAACTATGGCTACACCTTC
CASSSRRHTNYGYTF
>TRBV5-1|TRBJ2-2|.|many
TGCGCCAGCAGCCCCAGCACGAACACCGGGGAGCTGTTTTTT
CASSPSTNTGELFF
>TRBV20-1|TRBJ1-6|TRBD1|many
TGCAGTGCTAGCCGGGACAGGGATCACTCACCCCTCCACTTT
CSASRDRDHSPLHF
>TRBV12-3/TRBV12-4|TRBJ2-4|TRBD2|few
TGTGCCAGCAGTTCCAGCACTAGCGGGGGTCGGGACATTCAGTACTTC
CASSSSTSGGRDIQYF
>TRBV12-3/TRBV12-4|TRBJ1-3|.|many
TGTGCCAGCGCGGGAAACACCATATATTTT
CASAGNTIYF
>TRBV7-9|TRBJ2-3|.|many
TGTGCCAGCATATCCGGGACTCAAGCTATGACAGATACGCAGTATTTT
CASISGTQAMTDTQYF
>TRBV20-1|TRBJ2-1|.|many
TGCAGTGCCACCAAGTTCAATGAGCAGTTCTTC
CSATKFNEQFF
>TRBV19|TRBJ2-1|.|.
TGTGCCAGTAGAGGACCCGACCGAAGCTCCTACAATGAGCAGTTCTTC
CASRGPDRSSYNEQFF
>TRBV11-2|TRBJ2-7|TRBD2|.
TGTGCCAGCAGCTCGCCAACCCTCAAGCGGGGGGTGACCTACGAGCAGTACTTC
CASSSPTLKRGVTYEQYF
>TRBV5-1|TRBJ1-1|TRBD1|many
TGCGCCAGCAGCCCCACCGGGACAGAGAACACTGAAGCTTTCTTT
CASSPTGTENTEAFF
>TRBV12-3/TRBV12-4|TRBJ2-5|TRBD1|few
TGTGCCAGCGCCACGACAGGGGGCGAAGAGACCCAGTACTTC
CASATTGGEETQYF
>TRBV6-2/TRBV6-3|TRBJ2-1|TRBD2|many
TGTGCCAGTCAAAGACTAGCGGAGTACAATGAGCAGTTCTTC
CASQRLAEYNEQFF
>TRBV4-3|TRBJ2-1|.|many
TGCGCCAGCAGCCAAGATGCTGGTGGCCTGGGGAATGAGCAGTTCTTC
CASSQDAGGLGNEQFF
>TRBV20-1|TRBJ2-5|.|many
TGCAGTGCTAGAGATTTGGACGCCCAAGAGACCCAGTACTTC
CSARDLDAQETQYF